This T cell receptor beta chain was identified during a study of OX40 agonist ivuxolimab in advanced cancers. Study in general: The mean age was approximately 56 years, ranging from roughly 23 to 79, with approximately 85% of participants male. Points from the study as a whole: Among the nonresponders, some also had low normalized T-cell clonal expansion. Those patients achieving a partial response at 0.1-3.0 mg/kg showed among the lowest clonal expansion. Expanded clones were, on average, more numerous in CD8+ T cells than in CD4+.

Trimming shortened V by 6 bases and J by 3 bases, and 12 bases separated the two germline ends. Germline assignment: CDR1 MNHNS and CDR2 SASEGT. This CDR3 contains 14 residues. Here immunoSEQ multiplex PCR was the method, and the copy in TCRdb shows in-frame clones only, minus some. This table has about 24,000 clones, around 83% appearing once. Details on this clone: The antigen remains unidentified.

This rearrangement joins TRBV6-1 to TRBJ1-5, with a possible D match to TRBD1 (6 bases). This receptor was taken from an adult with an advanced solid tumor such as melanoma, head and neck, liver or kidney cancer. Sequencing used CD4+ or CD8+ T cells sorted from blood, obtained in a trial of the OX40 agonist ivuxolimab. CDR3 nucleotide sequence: TGTGCCAGCAGCCCCGGACAGCCCAATCAGCCCCAGCATTTT. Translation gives CASSPGQPNQPQHF.